The sequence of this TCR beta chain was determined in a study of blood T cell repertoires in COVID-19 (dated by TCRdb to 2018 to 2020). Looking at the study overall: Samples covering the acute and convalescent phases of COVID-19 were provided by collaborators in the United States, Italy and Spain. Samples were obtained from the ongoing ImmuneRACE study (first 160 participants) and from about 1,300 subjects provided by 6 global collaborators. A freely available public database, intended as a resource for researchers studying the immune response to SARS-CoV-2, is where the repertoires were released. Deeply sampled blood TCRbeta repertoires from subjects exposed to, actively infected with, or recovered from COVID-19 were included in the dataset. Sample metadata almost always included a de-identified subject ID, COVID-19 status, age in years and sex. The prospective study material was composed of cDNA or gDNA derived from T cells, B-cell-depleted T cells, or PBMCs. Where HLA class I and class II types were available, the types were taken from metadata supplied by the sample provider, not from assay-based typing.

Each collaborating institution followed its own protocols to collect whole blood in K2EDTA tubes. For TCRbeta analysis, collaborator samples were shipped as frozen whole blood, as isolated PBMCs, or as DNA extracted from either sample type. Trimming at the junction amounts to 4 bases on V and 6 bases on J, and the germline ends lie 9 bases apart. Counted from cysteine to phenylalanine, this CDR3 has 12 amino acids. The sequence is cut down to CDR3 DNA, 36 bases in frame from base 1. Looking up the germline V gene yields CDR1 ENHRY and CDR2 SYGVKD. Results and caveats for the whole study, not just this receptor: The quantity of clinical and demographic metadata differed by source and by participant and was supplied without curation.

A word on this clone: Its antigen remains undetermined. Base qualities are not provided; no much larger clone lies one nucleotide away. The same CDR3 is also encoded by other DNA sequences in this sample.

The immunoSEQ Assay, a bias-controlled multiplex PCR, was used to amplify TCRbeta CDR3 regions from genomic DNA. In the original analysis: The number of nucleated cells in each sample was estimated from the amplification of reference gene primers within the assay. To quantify the absolute abundance of each unique TCRbeta CDR3 rearrangement, sequence reads were collapsed and filtered. For each sample, productive Simpson clonality was calculated by taking the square root of Simpson's diversity index across productive rearrangements. TCRdb provides this immuneACCESS table in a form limited to in-frame rearrangements. Some clones are lacking; in checked studies, under half of them reflect an unresolved V gene, and why the rest are absent is not known. V and J calls and clone size come straight from that table; D and trimming were deduced from the DNA. This sample holds about 64,000 clones; over 75% were observed only once. Roughly 3.2% of the sample is in the top ten clones.

The sequence joins TRBV10-3 to TRBJ1-1; perhaps TRBD1 is the D gene, with 5 bases matching. This TCR was sampled from a man aged 45-65 years with active COVID-19. Sequencing was carried out using peripheral blood. The sequenced DNA: TGTGCCATCAGTGTTGAAGGGGCTGAAGCTTTCTTT. Its translation reads: CAISVEGAEAFF.